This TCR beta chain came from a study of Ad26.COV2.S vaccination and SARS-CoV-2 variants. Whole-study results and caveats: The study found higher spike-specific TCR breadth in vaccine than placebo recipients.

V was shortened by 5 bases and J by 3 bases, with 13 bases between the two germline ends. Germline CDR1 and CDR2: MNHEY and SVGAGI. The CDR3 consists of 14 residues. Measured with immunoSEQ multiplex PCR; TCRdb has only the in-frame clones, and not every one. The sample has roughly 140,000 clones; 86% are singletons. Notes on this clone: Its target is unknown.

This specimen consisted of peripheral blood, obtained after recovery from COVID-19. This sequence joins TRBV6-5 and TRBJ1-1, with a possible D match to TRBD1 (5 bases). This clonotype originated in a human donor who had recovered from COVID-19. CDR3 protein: CASSMTKGHTEAFF. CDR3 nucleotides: TGTGCCAGCAGTATGACAAAGGGACACACTGAAGCTTTCTTT.